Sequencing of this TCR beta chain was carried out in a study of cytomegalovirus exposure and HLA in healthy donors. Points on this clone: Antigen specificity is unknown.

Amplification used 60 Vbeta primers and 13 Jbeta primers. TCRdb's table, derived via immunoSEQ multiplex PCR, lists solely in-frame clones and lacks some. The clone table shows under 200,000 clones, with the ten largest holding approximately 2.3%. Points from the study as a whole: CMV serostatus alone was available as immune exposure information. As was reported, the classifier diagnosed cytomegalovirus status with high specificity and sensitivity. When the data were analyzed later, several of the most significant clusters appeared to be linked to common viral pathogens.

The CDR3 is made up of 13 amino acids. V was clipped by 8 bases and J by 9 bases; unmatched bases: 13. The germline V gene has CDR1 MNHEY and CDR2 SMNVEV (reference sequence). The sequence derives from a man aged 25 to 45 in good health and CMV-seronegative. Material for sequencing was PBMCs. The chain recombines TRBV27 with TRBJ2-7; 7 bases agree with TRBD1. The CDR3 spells CASSQGGLQGQYF. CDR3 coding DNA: TGTGCCAGCTCTCAAGGGGGCCTTCAGGGGCAGTACTTC.